These 18 T cell receptor beta chains were all obtained from the same sample, sequenced in a study of shared clonotypes between healthy human individuals. Clones were sequenced by immunoSEQ multiplex PCR, and TCRdb holds only the in-frame ones, with some missing. This sample has roughly 2.1 million clones, with about 92% found just once. Positively selected for CCR7, the CD45RO-negative cells used as naive CD8 cells excluded terminally differentiated effector memory CD45RA+ cells. The material sequenced was naive CD8+ T cells from PBMCs. Receptors originate from a man between 18 and 29 years old in good health. Some clones in this sample may be carry-over from other donors' samples.

The CDR3 nucleotides are TGCGCCAGCAGCTTGGGTATGCGAGGGAACACCGGGGAGCTGTTTTTT. This gives the protein CASSLGMRGNTGELFF. The chain employs TRBV5-1 and TRBJ2-2; D gene unclear. In germline, CDR1 is SGHRS, CDR2 YFSETQ. The CDR3 contains 16 residues. V lost 0 bases and J 1 base, leaving 10 bases between the germline ends.

The gene calls are TRBV7-9 and TRBJ1-2, with 9 bases lining up with TRBD1. The CDR3 extends over 16 amino acids. Germline CDR1 is SEHNR and CDR2 is FQNEAQ (reference sequence). After removal of 5 bases from V and 0 bases from J, the junction contained 7 bases not matched to a gene. The chain's CDR3 is CASSVRDRVANYGYTF. The CDR3 DNA sequence: TGTGCCAGCAGCGTCCGGGACAGGGTGGCTAACTATGGCTACACCTTC.

The V gene is TRBV13, the J gene TRBJ2-1, with D uncertain. Germline V gene lookup returns CDR1 PRHDT and CDR2 FYEKMQ (reference sequence). The CDR3 is 13 amino acids. V lost 5 bases, J lost 8 bases, and 13 bases lay in between. Written as DNA, the CDR3 is TGTGCCAGCAGCCCCCTTTCGAGGCATGAGCAGTTCTTC. Translation gives CASSPLSRHEQFF.

Only one count was recorded for this clone. V usage is TRBV4-3 and J usage is TRBJ1-2; 9 nucleotides agree with TRBD1. Germline CDR1 LGHNA, CDR2 YSLEER. J gave up 7 bases and V 3 bases, and 9 bases lay outside the gene matches. The CDR3 covers 15 residues. The CDR3 here is CASSQLDRGIVGYTF. As DNA, the CDR3 is TGCGCCAGCAGCCAGTTAGACAGGGGGATCGTTGGCTACACCTTC.

The CDR3 sequence is CASSLGETSGETQYF. The CDR3 region has the DNA TGCGCCAGCAGCTTGGGGGAGACTAGCGGTGAGACCCAGTACTTC. The chain links TRBV5-1 to TRBJ2-5, with 9 bases fitting TRBD2. CDR3 size: 15 residues. CDR1 is SGHRS and CDR2 is YFSETQ in the germline V gene. V lost 0 bases to trimming and J lost 5 bases; unmatched junction nucleotides: 5.

The chain employs TRBV4-3 and TRBJ2-7; D is uncertain. The length of the CDR3 is 12 residues. CDR1 and CDR2 from the germline V gene are LGHNA and YSLEER. Trimming shortened V by 1 base and J by 2 bases, and 3 bases separated the two germline ends. The CDR3 DNA sequence: TGCGCCAGCAGCCAAGCCGCCTACGAGCAGTACTTC. Translated, it gives CASSQAAYEQYF.

This chain's CDR3 is CASSLWRAGVAYEQYF. In DNA, the CDR3 is TGTGCCAGCAGCTTATGGAGGGCGGGAGTTGCCTACGAGCAGTACTTC. This chain links TRBV7-2 with TRBJ2-7, with 7 bases fitting TRBD2. V lost 2 bases to trimming and J lost 2 bases; unmatched junction nucleotides: 9. Germline CDR1 and CDR2: SGHTA and FQGNSA. There are 16 residues in the CDR3. Based on the CDR3 plus reference TRBV7-2 and TRBJ2-7, the full variable domain is GAGVSQSPSNKVTEKGKDVELRCDPISGHTALYWYRQSLGQGLEFLIYFQGNSAPDKSGLPSDRFSAERTGGSVSTLTIQRTQQEDSAVYLCASSLWRAGVAYEQYFGPGTRLTVT.

J is TRBJ1-5 and V is TRBV27, with a tentative D call TRBD1 (6 bases). The CDR3 contains 17 residues. Trimming shortened V by 1 base and J by 0 bases, and 13 bases separated the two germline ends. CDR1 and CDR2 from the germline V gene are MNHEY and SMNVEV (reference sequence). This CDR3 reads CASSLYGTLNSNQPQHF. CDR3 DNA sequence: TGTGCCAGCAGTTTATATGGGACACTTAATAGCAATCAGCCCCAGCATTTT.

The rearrangement links TRBV9 to TRBJ1-1, with 9 bases lining up with TRBD1. This CDR3 is 15 amino acids long. Germline V gives CDR1 SGDLS, CDR2 YYNGEE. Trimming cost V 3 bases and J 5 bases; bases outside gene matches: 8. CDR3 protein: CASSAGQGRGTEAFF. The DNA of the CDR3 is TGTGCCAGCAGCGCCGGACAGGGGCGGGGTACTGAAGCTTTCTTT.

This sequence joins TRBV10-2 and TRBJ2-2; the match to TRBD2 covers 8 bases. The length of the CDR3 is 15 residues. Germline loops: CDR1 WSHSY, CDR2 SAAADI. V shed 7 bases, J shed 5 bases, and the junction held 9 bases outside the gene matches. The DNA for the CDR3 is TGCGCCAGCACCGAACGCAGCGGGAGAACCGGGGAGCTGTTTTTT. It yields the protein CASTERSGRTGELFF.

The chain links TRBV10-3 to TRBJ2-3; 7 bases map to TRBD1. With 0 bases clipped from V and 4 bases from J, the junction kept 16 bases outside the gene matches. This CDR3 has 19 residues. CDR1 and CDR2 (germline): ENHRY, SYGVKD. CDR3: CAISESDDMLTGQADTQYF. The CDR3 DNA reads as TGTGCCATCAGTGAGTCGGACGATATGCTAACAGGACAGGCAGATACGCAGTATTTT.

The chain uses TRBV2 and TRBJ2-1; 11 nucleotides agree with TRBD2. CDR3 length: 14 residues. V shed 6 bases, J shed 9 bases, and the junction held 7 bases outside the gene matches. Germline V lookup: CDR1 SNHLY, CDR2 FYNNEI. The CDR3: CASRGGTSGLEQFF. Here the CDR3 DNA reads TGTGCCAGCAGGGGAGGGACTAGCGGACTTGAGCAGTTCTTC.

The chain carries TRBV6-5 and TRBJ2-1; 9 bases are a match to TRBD2. Unmatched junction bases numbered 7, after V lost 0 bases and J lost 10 bases. The CDR3 totals 15 residues. Germline loops: CDR1 MNHEY, CDR2 SVGAGI. CDR3: CASSYSLSGRGEQFF. In DNA form, the CDR3 reads TGTGCCAGCAGTTACTCGCTTAGCGGGAGAGGGGAGCAGTTCTTC.

This chain connects TRBV20-1 to TRBJ1-2; no definite D call. Germline-derived CDR1 and CDR2 are DFQATT and SNEGSKA (reference sequence). The CDR3 sequence is 10 residues long. The V gene lost 6 bases and the J gene lost 5 bases, with 7 bases spanning the gap. This chain's CDR3 is CSAWLYGYTF. The CDR3, as DNA: TGCAGTGCCTGGTTATATGGCTACACCTTC.

The chain joins TRBV27 to TRBJ2-4; 9 bases match TRBD1. V shed 8 bases and J 1 base; nucleotides not matched to a gene: 18. Germline V CDR1 and CDR2: MNHEY, SMNVEV (reference sequence). The CDR3 totals 19 residues. Written as DNA, the CDR3 is TGTGCCAGCCGACCGACCGGGACAGGGAAAGGCTGGGCCAAAAACATTCAGTACTTC. Translation gives CASRPTGTGKGWAKNIQYF.

V usage is TRBV28 and J usage is TRBJ2-3, with D uncertain. V dropped 2 bases and J dropped 0 bases, with 6 bases sitting between them. In germline, CDR1 is MDHEN, CDR2 SYDVKM. This CDR3 contains 14 residues. The CDR3 protein is CASSLGVSTDTQYF. CDR3 DNA: TGTGCCAGCAGTTTAGGAGTTAGCACAGATACGCAGTATTTT.

The chain links TRBV27 to TRBJ2-7; no clear D. CDR3 length equals 14 residues. Trimming took 3 bases from V and 4 from J, leaving 13 bases between them. Germline V gene lookup returns CDR1 MNHEY and CDR2 SMNVEV (reference sequence). The CDR3 here is CASSFAGPWYEQYF. As DNA, the CDR3 is TGTGCCAGCAGTTTTGCAGGTCCTTGGTACGAGCAGTACTTC.

The chain couples TRBV11-2 to TRBJ2-2; TRBD1 agrees at 9 bases. The CDR3 has 16 amino acids. The V gene's germline CDR1 is SGHAT and CDR2 FQNNGV. J lost 7 bases, V lost 5 bases, and 11 bases had no gene match. The DNA for the CDR3 is TGTGCCAGCAGCCCCAACGGACAGGGGTACGGCGGGGAGCTGTTTTTT. Its translation: CASSPNGQGYGGELFF. Looking up the rest from reference TRBV11-2 and TRBJ2-2 gives the full variable domain: EAGVAQSPRYKIIEKRQSVAFWCNPISGHATLYWYQQILGQGPKLLIQFQNNGVVDDSQLPKDRFSAERLKGVDSTLKIQPAKLEDSAVYLCASSPNGQGYGGELFFGEGSRLTVL.